A selection of T cell receptor beta chains follows, all from one sample in a study of early T cells in non-severe SARS-CoV-2 infection. Via MiXCR, TCRdb re-called the 5' RACE reads, giving one row per CDR3 protein. This sample has 25,000 to 30,000 distinct CDR3 sequences; about 9.5% occur once, and the top ten carry about 13%. The sample comprised whole blood. The receptor source for this set is an adult who was a healthcare worker with PCR-confirmed SARS-CoV-2 infection or an uninfected control (not recorded which). Both conserved end residues are part of each CDR3. D genes are given only for firm matches. Only some rows state a clone size, as once, few, many or a class for expanded clones.

j_call clone_size v_call d_call cdr3_nt cdr3_aa
TRBJ1-1 many TRBV10-2 . TGCGCCAGCAGTGAGTTGACGGCTATGAACACTGAAGCTTTCTTT CASSELTAMNTEAFF
TRBJ1-2 many TRBV12-3/TRBV12-4 . TGTGCCAGCAGTCAGGGACAAAACTATGGCTACACCTTC CASSQGQNYGYTF
TRBJ1-4 once TRBV7-9 . TGTGCCAGCAACCTCGGGGGGAGAGCAACTAATGAAAAACTGTTTTTT CASNLGGRATNEKLFF
TRBJ2-1 many TRBV7-2 . TGTGCCAGCAGCTGGGGGGCGTGGAATGAGCAGTTCTTC CASSWGAWNEQFF
TRBJ2-7 many TRBV6-5 . TGTGCCAGCAGCCCAGAATTCTTGGTGCAGGACGAGCAGTACTTC CASSPEFLVQDEQYF
TRBJ1-2 few TRBV6-5 TRBD1 TGTGCCAGCAGTGCCCCGGCGGACAGGCGACACTTCTTC CASSAPADRRHFF
TRBJ2-3 . TRBV9 . TGTGCCAGCAGCCCAAGGTACGGGGCCAGCACAGATACGCAGTATTTT CASSPRYGASTDTQYF
TRBJ1-4 many TRBV4-2 . TGTGCCAGCAGCCAAGATTCGCCCGGGGGGGCGGATGAAAAACTGTTTTTT CASSQDSPGGADEKLFF
TRBJ2-7 few TRBV4-2 . TGTGCCAGCAGCCAGGGCCACTACGAGCAGTACTTC CASSQGHYEQYF
TRBJ1-6 few TRBV5-4 . TGTGCCAGCAGCTTGGATCCCCAGCTCCCCCTCCACTTT CASSLDPQLPLHF
TRBJ1-2 medium-sized TRBV29-1 . TGCAGCGTCGCTACAGGAATCTATGGCTACACCTTC CSVATGIYGYTF
TRBJ1-1 . TRBV30 . TGTGCCTGGAGGTGGGCGAGTAGCCCGAACACTGAAGCTTTCTTT CAWRWASSPNTEAFF
TRBJ1-1 many TRBV30 TRBD1 TGTGCCTGGATTGGAGGGGGCTTTGAAGCTTTCTTT CAWIGGGFEAFF
TRBJ2-2 many TRBV10-3 . TGTGCCATCAGTGGATCCGGGTTTTTAAACACCGGGGAGCTGTTTTTT CAISGSGFLNTGELFF
TRBJ2-5 hyperexpanded TRBV9 . TGTGCCAGCAGCGTAGCTAGAGAAGAGACCCAGTACTTC CASSVAREETQYF
TRBJ2-3 many TRBV11-3 . TGTGCCAGCAGCTCGGACTCCCTCACAGATACGCAGTATTTT CASSSDSLTDTQYF
TRBJ2-7 many TRBV12-5 TRBD1 TGTGCTAGTGGTTTGGCCCGGGACAGATCTTACGAGCAGTACTTC CASGLARDRSYEQYF
TRBJ2-7 many TRBV10-3 TRBD1 TGTGCCATCAGTGACAGAGACAGGGTCTCTTCCTACGAGCAGTACTTC CAISDRDRVSSYEQYF
TRBJ2-3 many TRBV11-3 . TGTGCCAGCAGCGACGGTCCCGCTGTCCGAGATACGCAGTATTTT CASSDGPAVRDTQYF
TRBJ1-1 many TRBV7-6 TRBD1 TGTGCCAGCAGCCGCGGGACAGAATACCACAAAGCTTTCTTT CASSRGTEYHKAFF
TRBJ2-1 many TRBV5-6 TRBD1 TGTGCCAGCAGCTCGACAGGGAGTGGCCCCTACAATGAGCAGTTCTTC CASSSTGSGPYNEQFF
TRBJ2-7 many TRBV14 . TGTGCCAGCAGCCAAGATCGCACAGCTTACGAGCAGTACTTC CASSQDRTAYEQYF
TRBJ2-5 few TRBV3-1 TRBD1 TGTGCCAGCACCGACCCCGACGGACAGGGAACCGGGACCCAGTACTTC CASTDPDGQGTGTQYF
TRBJ1-5 many TRBV7-2 . TGTGCCAGCAGGGCCACTCAGGGCAATCAGCCCCAGCATTTT CASRATQGNQPQHF
TRBJ1-3 many TRBV5-1 . TGCGCCAGCAGCCCCGCTGAGCACCGAGGATCTGGAAACACCATATATTTT CASSPAEHRGSGNTIYF
TRBJ2-2 many TRBV18 . TGTGCCAGCTCACCAGCAGGGGCAGACACCGGGGAGCTGTTTTTT CASSPAGADTGELFF
TRBJ1-1 many TRBV6-1 . TGTGCCAGCAGTGAAGGGATGAACACTGAAGCTTTCTTT CASSEGMNTEAFF
TRBJ1-1 many TRBV7-8 . TGTGCCAGCAGCTCTCAGGAGAACACTGAAGTTTTCTTT CASSSQENTEVFF
TRBJ1-3 many TRBV6-2/TRBV6-3 . TGTGCCAGCAGTTACGACAGGCCCCGATACCGCTCTGGAAACACCATATATTTT CASSYDRPRYRSGNTIYF
TRBJ2-2 few TRBV7-6 . TGTGCCAGCAGATATACAGTTATGACCGGGGAGCTGTTTTTT CASRYTVMTGELFF